This passage covers 31 T cell receptor beta chains from one sample sequenced in a study of T-cell reconstitution after alpha-beta-depleted transplantation in children. Unique molecular identifiers were incorporated into the prepared TCRbeta library. TCRdb called the PCR reads again in MiXCR, with one record for every CDR3 protein. The sample yields roughly 300,000 distinct CDR3 sequences, 11% seen once. Sequencing used peripheral blood, obtained 180 days after TCRalphabeta/CD19-depleted stem cell transplant. The receptors here all came from a male patient aged 2 to 9 who had a stem cell transplant for chronic granulomatous disease, so the T cells may come from the graft donor.

The table lists this clonotype with many counts. The V and J genes are TRBV5-1 and TRBJ2-2, with 7 bases aligning to TRBD1. Germline V gives CDR1 SGHRS, CDR2 YFSETQ. CDR3 length: 14 residues. Trimming cost V 9 bases and J 7 bases; bases outside gene matches: 12. CDR3 DNA sequence: TGCGCCATCCCCGGGACAGCCTTGAGCGGGGAGCTGTTTTTT. This encodes CAIPGTALSGELFF.

This clonotype was detected many times. The V call is TRBV7-2, the J call TRBJ1-1; no clear D. CDR1 and CDR2 from the germline V gene are SGHTA and FQGNSA. Trimming cost V 6 bases and J 11 bases, with 19 bases left between them. The length of the CDR3 is 13 residues. CDR3 loop: CASSTRRRRSAFF. CDR3 DNA: TGTGCCAGCAGTACCAGACGACGGAGGTCGGCTTTCTTT.

This clonotype was picked up many times. The chain has TRBV9 and TRBJ2-7; 12 nucleotides match TRBD2. The germline V gene has CDR1 SGDLS and CDR2 YYNGEE. The CDR3 runs to 16 residues. The V segment lost 3 bases and the J segment 0 bases; nucleotides outside the gene matches: 4. CDR3 loop: CASSAGLAGISYEQYF. The CDR3 bases are TGTGCCAGCAGCGCCGGACTAGCGGGGATCTCCTACGAGCAGTACTTC.

This clonotype occurred many times. CDR3 loop: CASSQVDPRDIGEQFF. DNA for the CDR3: TGCGCCAGCAGCCAGGTCGACCCTCGGGACATTGGGGAGCAGTTCTTC. This chain uses TRBV5-1 with TRBJ2-1, with D possibly being TRBD1 (6 bases). Germline CDR1 reads SGHRS; CDR2 reads YFSETQ. The CDR3 is 16 amino acids. V dropped 4 bases and J dropped 10 bases, with 24 bases sitting between them.

Concerning this clonotype: With a much larger clone just one base away, this may be a read error. The rearrangement uses TRBV28 and TRBJ2-3; D may be TRBD1 (5 bases). The V end was cut by 1 base, the J end by 0 bases, with 17 bases between. Germline assignment: CDR1 MDHEN and CDR2 SYDVKM. CDR3 length: 18 residues. The CDR3 spells CASSLYGRELISTDTQYF. Written as DNA, the CDR3 is TGTGCCAGCAGTTTATATGGCAGGGAACTTATTAGCACAGATACGCAGTATTTT.

This clonotype has a count of ten or more. J is TRBJ2-1 and V is TRBV5-1, with 11 bases fitting TRBD1. CDR1 and CDR2 from the germline V gene are SGHRS and YFSETQ. V was clipped by 5 bases and J by 3 bases; unmatched bases: 4. The CDR3 loop spans 15 amino acids. The CDR3 loop is CASRKGQGVYNEQFF. Here the CDR3 DNA reads TGCGCCAGCAGAAAGGGACAGGGGGTCTACAATGAGCAGTTCTTC.

This clonotype has at least ten counts. The chain recombines TRBV20-1 with TRBJ2-3, with D perhaps TRBD1 (5 bases). CDR3 length: 14 amino acids. V lost 0 bases to trimming and J lost 4 bases, with 11 bases between them. CDR1 and CDR2 from the germline V gene are DFQATT and SNEGSKA (reference sequence). CDR3: CSARDEGAADTQYF. As DNA, the CDR3 is TGCAGTGCTAGAGATGAAGGGGCCGCAGATACGCAGTATTTT.

This rearrangement joins TRBV7-9 to TRBJ2-2; D remains unclear. Trimming stripped 3 bases from V and 4 bases from J, with 15 bases between. CDR3 length equals 16 residues. Germline V gives CDR1 SEHNR, CDR2 FQNEAQ (reference sequence). CDR3 DNA sequence: TGTGCCAGCAGCTTTGTGGAGTTTTCGGGCACCGGGGAGCTGTTTTTT. Translated: CASSFVEFSGTGELFF.

This clonotype was observed at least ten times. The chain uses TRBV7-2 and TRBJ2-2; D is unresolved. V was shortened by 2 bases and J by 6 bases, with 7 bases between the two germline ends. The CDR3 runs 13 residues. CDR1 is SGHTA, CDR2 FQGNSA, per germline. CDR3 protein: CASSLKLSGELFF. The CDR3 nucleotides read TGTGCCAGCAGCTTAAAGCTGTCCGGGGAGCTGTTTTTT.

V gene TRBV7-9 combines with J gene TRBJ2-7, with 8 positions matching TRBD1. The CDR3 extends over 15 amino acids. V lost 4 bases, J lost 1 base, and 6 bases stayed unmatched. CDR1 and CDR2 from the germline V gene are SEHNR and FQNEAQ (reference sequence). The CDR3 loop reads CASSSWTGKSYEQYF. The CDR3 DNA follows: TGTGCCAGCAGCTCTTGGACAGGGAAGTCCTACGAGCAGTACTTC.

This clonotype was seen a few times. The chain uses TRBV6-5 and TRBJ2-1; 9 bases are shared with TRBD2. The CDR3 sequence is 14 residues long. CDR1 MNHEY and CDR2 SVGAGI come from the germline V gene. Losses at the gene ends were 2 bases for V and 12 bases for J; bases not matched to a gene: 8. CDR3 nucleotides: TGTGCCAGCAGTTACGACGGGACTAGCTTTGGGCAGTTCTTC. It encodes CASSYDGTSFGQFF.

The chain couples TRBV4-2 to TRBJ2-1, with D unclear. The germline V gene encodes CDR1 LGHNA and CDR2 YNFKEQ. The CDR3 is 12 residues long. The V and J ends lost 8 bases and 7 bases respectively, with 12 bases between them. CDR3 sequence reads: CASGPGLNEQFF. The CDR3 bases are TGTGCCAGCGGCCCCGGGCTGAATGAGCAGTTCTTC.

This clonotype was found many times. The chain joins TRBV20-1 to TRBJ2-3, with 12 positions matching TRBD2. This CDR3 has 18 residues. Trimming cost V 6 bases and J 0 bases; bases outside gene matches: 13. Germline CDR1 reads DFQATT; CDR2 reads SNEGSKA (reference sequence). CDR3 residues: CSAETPGLAGSSTDTQYF. The CDR3 nucleotides are TGCAGTGCCGAGACTCCTGGACTAGCGGGATCTAGCACAGATACGCAGTATTTT.

For this clonotype: This may stem from a read error, because a much larger clone lies one nucleotide away. The V gene is TRBV10-3, the J gene TRBJ2-5; D perhaps matches TRBD1 (6 bases). In germline, CDR1 is ENHRY, CDR2 SYGVKD. The CDR3 is made up of 13 amino acids. The CDR3 nucleotides read TGTACCATCAGTGGGCAGGGGCTCGTGGCCCAGTACTTC. Its translation: CTISGQGLVAQYF.

The chain combines TRBV5-4 with TRBJ2-7; tentatively, D is TRBD2 (5 bases). V was clipped by 4 bases and J by 5 bases, with 22 bases between them. This CDR3 comprises 16 residues. Per the germline V gene, CDR1 is SGHNT and CDR2 is YYREEE (reference sequence). CDR3 region: CASSGGVGVEGNEQYF. CDR3 nucleotides: TGTGCCAGCAGCGGTGGTGTTGGGGTAGAGGGAAACGAGCAGTACTTC.

This clonotype was seen many times. CDR3 region: CASSLAWGYEQYF. The CDR3 DNA reads TGCGCCAGCAGCTTGGCCTGGGGCTACGAGCAGTACTTC. The chain employs TRBV5-1 and TRBJ2-7; no firm D call. Between the trimmed V and J ends, which lost 0 bases and 3 bases, there was a span of 7 bases. The CDR3 covers 13 residues. Germline V gene data show CDR1 as SGHRS and CDR2 as YFSETQ.

V gene TRBV12-3 or TRBV12-4 combines with J gene TRBJ1-5; D remains unclear. This CDR3 has 13 amino acids. The V end lost 6 bases, the J end lost 8 bases, and 14 bases lay between the germline ends. The CDR3 reads CASRADKVKPQHF. The CDR3 nucleotides read TGTGCCAGCAGAGCCGACAAGGTAAAGCCCCAGCATTTT.

This clonotype was found many times. The V and J genes are TRBV5-5 and TRBJ2-3; D is ambiguous. CDR1 and CDR2 from the germline V gene are SGHKS and YYEKEE (reference sequence). The length of the CDR3 is 14 residues. Trimming shortened V by 4 bases and J by 0 bases, and 9 bases separated the two germline ends. In DNA, the CDR3 is TGTGCCAGCAGCCTCGAAGGTAGCACAGATACGCAGTATTTT. Amino acids: CASSLEGSTDTQYF.

This clonotype was picked up many times. The chain joins TRBV5-1 to TRBJ2-3; a weak D match, TRBD1 (6 bases). V lost 8 bases and J lost 2, with 18 bases in between. This CDR3 comprises 15 residues. Germline lookup yields CDR1 SGHRS and CDR2 YFSETQ. CDR3 DNA sequence: TGCGCCAGTTTACAGGGCTTAGGATCCACAGATACGCAGTATTTT. Translated: CASLQGLGSTDTQYF.

This clonotype was recorded many times. This CDR3 reads CASSFGGVTGELFF. CDR3 nucleotides: TGCGCCAGCAGCTTCGGGGGAGTCACCGGGGAGCTGTTTTTT. V usage is TRBV5-1 and J usage is TRBJ2-2; D is possibly TRBD2 (6 bases). The CDR3 covers 14 residues. Deletions cut 2 bases from V and 4 bases from J, with 9 bases between. Germline values: CDR1 SGHRS, CDR2 YFSETQ.

This clonotype came up many times. V and J are TRBV7-9 and TRBJ1-5; 9 bases align to TRBD1. With V trimmed by 1 base and J by 5 bases, 3 bases remained unmatched. Per germline, CDR1 SEHNR and CDR2 FQNEAQ (reference sequence). The CDR3 is 15 residues long. This CDR3 reads CASSLGQGGYQPQHF. The CDR3 region has the DNA TGTGCCAGCAGCTTAGGACAGGGGGGATATCAGCCCCAGCATTTT. Combining the CDR3 with reference TRBV7-9 and TRBJ1-5 gives the whole variable domain DTGVSQNPRHKITKRGQNVTFRCDPISEHNRLYWYRQTLGQGPEFLTYFQNEAQLEKSRLLSDRFSAERPKGSFSTLEIQRTEQGDSAMYLCASSLGQGGYQPQHFGDGTRLSIL.

This clonotype has a count of ten or more. V usage is TRBV20-1 and J usage is TRBJ1-1, with 7 positions matching TRBD1. V lost 4 bases and J lost 3; bases outside the gene matches: 8. This CDR3 has 14 amino acids. Germline CDR1 and CDR2: DFQATT and SNEGSKA (reference sequence). Here the CDR3 DNA reads TGCAGTGCTACCCTACAGGGGCCTTACACTGAAGCTTTCTTT. It codes for CSATLQGPYTEAFF.

The sample holds many counts of this clonotype. The chain is built from TRBV5-1 and TRBJ2-5; D possibly corresponds to TRBD2 (6 bases). This CDR3 has 15 amino acids. Trimming took 0 bases from V and 0 from J, leaving 9 bases between them. CDR1 and CDR2 from the germline V gene are SGHRS and YFSETQ. The CDR3 DNA reads as TGCGCCAGCAGCTTGGATCGGGGGTACCAAGAGACCCAGTACTTC. As protein: CASSLDRGYQETQYF.

This clonotype came up many times. The genes are TRBV7-2 and TRBJ1-2, with D unresolved. Germline values: CDR1 SGHTA, CDR2 FQGNSA. The CDR3 loop spans 16 amino acids. V lost 2 bases to trimming and J lost 2 bases, with 15 bases between them. The CDR3 nucleotides read TGTGCCAGCAGCTTAAGTCGTATAGGTACAAACTATGGCTACACCTTC. Translated: CASSLSRIGTNYGYTF.

Note on this clonotype: A much larger clone sits a single nucleotide away, making a read error possible. The chain links TRBV12-3 or TRBV12-4 to TRBJ2-3, with D perhaps matching TRBD2 (6 bases). V lost 6 bases to trimming and J lost 10 bases, with 23 bases between them. CDR3 length: 15 residues. The CDR3 spells CASSPGTFGSYAQYF. The CDR3 DNA is TGTGCCAGCAGCCCTGGGACTTTTGGATCATATGCGCAGTATTTT.

Many counts were recorded for this clonotype. The chain uses TRBV19 and TRBJ2-5, with 8 bases matching TRBD2. The CDR3 is 14 residues long. The germline V gene has CDR1 LNHDA and CDR2 SQIVND (reference sequence). J gave up 7 bases and V 7 bases, and 11 bases lay outside the gene matches. The CDR3 region is CASTATSGAWTQYF. The CDR3 DNA follows: TGTGCCAGTACCGCCACTAGCGGAGCGTGGACCCAGTACTTC.

This clonotype was detected many times. V usage is TRBV28 and J usage is TRBJ1-1; D gene ambiguous. This CDR3 comprises 17 residues. Germline lookup yields CDR1 MDHEN and CDR2 SYDVKM. The germline V and J ends were trimmed by 5 bases and 1 base, with 20 bases remaining between them. CDR3 coding DNA: TGTGCCAGCAGTACCAGCAGCAAGACAAGGTGGAACACTGAAGCTTTCTTT. Translating it yields CASSTSSKTRWNTEAFF.

This clonotype was seen many times. This chain joins TRBV5-5 and TRBJ2-7; D might be TRBD2 (5 bases). The germline V gene has CDR1 SGHKS and CDR2 YYEKEE (reference sequence). This CDR3 region has 13 residues. The V and J ends lost 6 bases and 1 base respectively, with 11 bases between them. The DNA of the CDR3 is TGTGCCAGCAACGCTGAGGGATCCTACGAGCAGTACTTC. This encodes CASNAEGSYEQYF.

This clonotype was observed many times. This chain connects TRBV7-9 to TRBJ2-7; TRBD2 matches at 13 bases. V trimming: 5 bases; J trimming: 5 bases; junction bases outside the gene matches: 6. The CDR3 consists of 15 residues. Germline CDR1 and CDR2: SEHNR and FQNEAQ (reference sequence). CDR3 sequence: CASSAGLAGVNEQYF. DNA for the CDR3: TGTGCCAGCAGCGCCGGACTAGCGGGAGTCAACGAGCAGTACTTC.

This clonotype was observed at least ten times. This chain connects TRBV20-1 to TRBJ2-5; 11 nucleotides agree with TRBD2. Unmatched junction bases numbered 7, after V lost 3 bases and J lost 1 base. The CDR3 contains 16 residues. Germline CDR1 is DFQATT and CDR2 is SNEGSKA (reference sequence). The CDR3 sequence: CSASTPGLAGQETQYF. The CDR3 DNA reads as TGCAGTGCTAGCACCCCAGGACTAGCGGGCCAAGAGACCCAGTACTTC.

This clonotype came up many times. V usage is TRBV9 and J usage is TRBJ2-2; D is ambiguous. This CDR3 contains 13 residues. Trimming cost V 4 bases and J 3 bases, with 7 bases left between them. Germline assignment: CDR1 SGDLS and CDR2 YYNGEE. The CDR3 DNA reads TGTGCCAGCAGCCCATCGGACACCGGGGAGCTGTTTTTT. This sequence encodes CASSPSDTGELFF.